Listed below are T cell receptor beta chains from one sample, sequenced in a study of blood T cell repertoires in COVID-19. The table came from immunoSEQ multiplex PCR; TCRdb's copy has only in-frame clones and leaves some out. This table holds about 190,000 clones, 89% found once. Sequencing was carried out using peripheral blood. Source of these receptors: a man in his forties with acute or convalescent COVID-19. The CDR3 runs from the conserved cysteine through the conserved F or W. D genes are given only for firm matches. Rows may omit the clone size; those that give it use once, few, many or a size class.

j_call: TRBJ2-7
v_call: TRBV10-2
clone_size: NA
d_call: TRBD1
cdr3_nt: TGCGCCAGCAGGGAAGGACAGGGTCTTTCCTACGAGCAGTACTTC
cdr3_aa: CASREGQGLSYEQYF

j_call: TRBJ2-4
v_call: TRBV4-2
clone_size: NA
d_call: NA
cdr3_nt: TGTGCCAGCAGCCAAGAGTTGCGATACGGAGCCAAAAACATTCAGTACTTC
cdr3_aa: CASSQELRYGAKNIQYF

j_call: TRBJ2-7
v_call: TRBV28
clone_size: NA
d_call: TRBD2
cdr3_nt: TGTGCCAGCAGTTCGCCCCGGACTAGCGGGGCCCTTCCCCCCTACGAGCAGTACTTC
cdr3_aa: CASSSPRTSGALPPYEQYF

j_call: TRBJ2-7
v_call: TRBV11-1
clone_size: NA
d_call: NA
cdr3_nt: TGTGCCAGCAGCTTAGTAGGGGGTGGTTCCGAGCAGTACTTC
cdr3_aa: CASSLVGGGSEQYF

j_call: TRBJ2-7
v_call: TRBV7-6
clone_size: NA
d_call: TRBD1
cdr3_nt: TGTGCCAGCAGCACAAGACAGGGGGCAGGGGAGCAGTACTTC
cdr3_aa: CASSTRQGAGEQYF

j_call: TRBJ1-5
v_call: TRBV30
clone_size: NA
d_call: NA
cdr3_nt: TGTGCCTGGAGCGGAGGGGAAGGTCAGCCCCAGCATTTT
cdr3_aa: CAWSGGEGQPQHF

j_call: TRBJ2-5
v_call: TRBV4-1
clone_size: once
d_call: NA
cdr3_nt: TGCGCCAGCAGCCAGCGACTAAAGGGTAGCGGACCTCAAGAGACCCAGTACTTC
cdr3_aa: CASSQRLKGSGPQETQYF

j_call: TRBJ1-5
v_call: TRBV29-1
clone_size: NA
d_call: TRBD1
cdr3_nt: TGCAGCGTCCGGGACAGCTCCCCCGATCAGCCCCAGCATTTT
cdr3_aa: CSVRDSSPDQPQHF

j_call: TRBJ1-1
v_call: TRBV15
clone_size: NA
d_call: TRBD1
cdr3_nt: TGTGCCACCAGCAGAGATCAGGGGGGACTGGCTTTCTTT
cdr3_aa: CATSRDQGGLAFF

j_call: TRBJ2-4
v_call: TRBV6-5
clone_size: NA
d_call: TRBD2
cdr3_nt: TGTGCCAGCAGACGACTAGCGGGGGAAAACATTCAGTACTTC
cdr3_aa: CASRRLAGENIQYF

j_call: TRBJ1-1
v_call: TRBV7-9
clone_size: NA
d_call: NA
cdr3_nt: TGTGCCAGCAGCTTTCGGGAGAACACTGAAGCTTTCTTT
cdr3_aa: CASSFRENTEAFF

j_call: TRBJ2-5
v_call: TRBV7-2
clone_size: NA
d_call: NA
cdr3_nt: TGTGCCAGCAGCCCGCGGGACTCAGAGACCCAGTACTTC
cdr3_aa: CASSPRDSETQYF

j_call: TRBJ2-5
v_call: TRBV9
clone_size: few
d_call: TRBD2
cdr3_nt: TGTGCCAGCAGCACGGGGGGAGAGACCCAGTACTTC
cdr3_aa: CASSTGGETQYF

j_call: TRBJ2-7
v_call: TRBV2
clone_size: NA
d_call: NA
cdr3_nt: TGTGCCACCTCCCTCCTCTTGCCAGGGGTCCACGAGCAGTACTTC
cdr3_aa: CATSLLLPGVHEQYF

j_call: TRBJ2-5
v_call: TRBV11-2
clone_size: NA
d_call: TRBD1
cdr3_nt: TGTGCCAGCAGCTCGACAGGGGTTGGGGAGACCCAGTACTTC
cdr3_aa: CASSSTGVGETQYF

j_call: TRBJ1-1
v_call: TRBV18
clone_size: NA
d_call: TRBD1
cdr3_nt: TGTGCCAGCTCATCAGATTCCGACAGGGCTTCGAGCGCCATGAACACTGAAGCTTTCTTT
cdr3_aa: CASSSDSDRASSAMNTEAFF

j_call: TRBJ1-5
v_call: TRBV2
clone_size: once
d_call: NA
cdr3_nt: TGTGCCAGCAGTGATCTGAGGGTAGGCAATCAGCCCCAGCATTTT
cdr3_aa: CASSDLRVGNQPQHF

j_call: TRBJ1-3
v_call: TRBV5-1
clone_size: NA
d_call: NA
cdr3_nt: TGCGCCAGCTGGGCAGGGAGCGGGTGGTTCTCTGGAAACACCATATATTTT
cdr3_aa: CASWAGSGWFSGNTIYF

j_call: TRBJ1-3
v_call: TRBV12-5
clone_size: NA
d_call: NA
cdr3_nt: TGTGCTAGTGGATCAACAGGGACTGGAAACACCATATATTTT
cdr3_aa: CASGSTGTGNTIYF

j_call: TRBJ2-5
v_call: TRBV18
clone_size: NA
d_call: NA
cdr3_nt: TGTGCCAGCTCACCCGTGGAGGAGACCCAGTACTTC
cdr3_aa: CASSPVEETQYF

j_call: TRBJ2-7
v_call: TRBV4-2
clone_size: NA
d_call: TRBD2
cdr3_nt: TGTGCCAGCAGCCAAGATCGCTCCGGGACTAGCGGGGGGAGCTCCTACGAGCAGTACTTC
cdr3_aa: CASSQDRSGTSGGSSYEQYF

j_call: TRBJ1-2
v_call: TRBV18
clone_size: NA
d_call: TRBD1
cdr3_nt: TGTGCCAGCTCCTATATCACCCCTACAACCGGGACAGTCTATGGCTACACCTTC
cdr3_aa: CASSYITPTTGTVYGYTF

j_call: TRBJ1-1
v_call: TRBV5-5
clone_size: NA
d_call: TRBD1
cdr3_nt: TGTGCCAGCAGCTTGGGACAGGGGGCTTTCGATGAAGCTTTCTTT
cdr3_aa: CASSLGQGAFDEAFF

j_call: TRBJ1-1
v_call: TRBV30
clone_size: NA
d_call: TRBD1
cdr3_nt: TGTGCCTGGAGTGGTTATGGGACAGAGAGGACTGAAGCTTTCTTT
cdr3_aa: CAWSGYGTERTEAFF

j_call: TRBJ2-7
v_call: TRBV4-2
clone_size: few
d_call: TRBD2
cdr3_nt: TGTGCCAGCAGCCAAGAAGTAGCGGGGGCAACCTACGAGCAGTACTTC
cdr3_aa: CASSQEVAGATYEQYF

j_call: TRBJ1-2
v_call: TRBV10-2
clone_size: NA
d_call: TRBD1
cdr3_nt: TGCGCCAGCAGTTTAGGACAGGGGGGATATGGCTACACCTTC
cdr3_aa: CASSLGQGGYGYTF

j_call: TRBJ2-7
v_call: TRBV7-6
clone_size: NA
d_call: NA
cdr3_nt: TGTGCCAGCAGCTTATGGGGGCCAGATACCGAGCAGTACTTC
cdr3_aa: CASSLWGPDTEQYF

j_call: TRBJ1-4
v_call: TRBV25-1
clone_size: NA
d_call: NA
cdr3_nt: TGTGCCAGCAGTGAATCAAAAGGGGAGGGAGAAAAACTGTTTTTT
cdr3_aa: CASSESKGEGEKLFF

j_call: TRBJ1-5
v_call: TRBV6-5
clone_size: once
d_call: NA
cdr3_nt: TGTGCCAGCAGTAACGACGGGGGGCAGCCCCAGCATTTT
cdr3_aa: CASSNDGGQPQHF

j_call: TRBJ1-6
v_call: TRBV6-5
clone_size: NA
d_call: TRBD1
cdr3_nt: TGTGCCAGCAGCGACAGGGGTCGAACCCTCCACTTT
cdr3_aa: CASSDRGRTLHF

j_call: TRBJ2-7
v_call: TRBV21-1
clone_size: NA
d_call: NA
cdr3_nt: TGTGCCAGCAGCAAAGATGGCAGAACCTACGAGCAGTACTTC
cdr3_aa: CASSKDGRTYEQYF

j_call: TRBJ1-2
v_call: TRBV20-1
clone_size: NA
d_call: NA
cdr3_nt: TGCAGTGCTAGTAACCGGGACAAACCCCATGGCTACACCTTC
cdr3_aa: CSASNRDKPHGYTF

j_call: TRBJ2-5
v_call: TRBV24-1
clone_size: NA
d_call: TRBD1
cdr3_nt: TGTGCCACCAGTGATCCGAAGACAACCATACCACAGGGGGGCGAGGAGACCCAGTACTTC
cdr3_aa: CATSDPKTTIPQGGEETQYF

j_call: TRBJ1-2
v_call: TRBV7-9
clone_size: NA
d_call: TRBD1
cdr3_nt: TGTGCCAGCAGCGTTGGACAGGGTTCCTATTATGGCTACACCTTC
cdr3_aa: CASSVGQGSYYGYTF

j_call: TRBJ1-1
v_call: TRBV29-1
clone_size: once
d_call: NA
cdr3_nt: TGCAGCGTTGTAGTAGGACTCGGTGGGACTGAAGCTTTCTTT
cdr3_aa: CSVVVGLGGTEAFF

j_call: TRBJ2-2
v_call: TRBV19
clone_size: NA
d_call: NA
cdr3_nt: TGTGCCAGTAGTATCCAGGGTCCCGGGGAGCTGTTTTTT
cdr3_aa: CASSIQGPGELFF

j_call: TRBJ1-4
v_call: TRBV19
clone_size: few
d_call: NA
cdr3_nt: TGTGCCAGTAGTATAGACCGGGGGGCTGGCGAAAAACTGTTTTTT
cdr3_aa: CASSIDRGAGEKLFF

j_call: TRBJ2-2
v_call: TRBV24-1
clone_size: once
d_call: TRBD2
cdr3_nt: TGTGCCACCAGTGATTCGACTAGCGGGGGGCCGACGAACACCGGGGAGCTGTTTTTT
cdr3_aa: CATSDSTSGGPTNTGELFF

j_call: TRBJ2-1
v_call: TRBV5-1
clone_size: NA
d_call: TRBD1
cdr3_nt: TGCGCCAGCAGCCGAGATCGGACAGGGCGGAATGAGCAGTTCTTC
cdr3_aa: CASSRDRTGRNEQFF

j_call: TRBJ2-1
v_call: TRBV7-2
clone_size: NA
d_call: TRBD1
cdr3_nt: TGTGCCAGCAGCTTGGACAGGGGAGTTTACAATGAGCAGTTCTTC
cdr3_aa: CASSLDRGVYNEQFF

j_call: TRBJ1-4
v_call: TRBV7-9
clone_size: few
d_call: NA
cdr3_nt: TGTGCCAGCAGCTTAGGGGCAGGGTCAGGCGAAAAACTGTTTTTT
cdr3_aa: CASSLGAGSGEKLFF